These 17 T cell receptor beta chains originate from one sample sequenced in a study of T cells in localized non-small cell lung cancer. Measured with immunoSEQ multiplex PCR; TCRdb has only the in-frame clones, and not every one. The data show roughly 34,000 clones, with approximately 90% seen just once and 4% to 5% held by the top ten. The material was peripheral blood, obtained before any cancer treatment. Receptors originate from a male donor at least 60 years old with stage III lung adenocarcinoma.

The chain employs TRBV29-1 and TRBJ2-5; D gene ambiguous. Between the trimmed V and J ends, which lost 4 bases and 4 bases, there was a span of 10 bases. Germline CDR1 is SQVTM and CDR2 is ANQGSEA. The CDR3 spans 12 residues. The CDR3 DNA sequence: TGCAGCGTTGGGTCTGCGGCAGAGACCCAGTACTTC. Translated: CSVGSAAETQYF. The complete variable domain, with remaining parts taken from reference TRBV29-1 and TRBJ2-5, reads SAVISQKPSRDICQRGTSLTIQCQVDSQVTMMFWYRQQPGQSLTLIATANQGSEATYESGFVIDKFPISRPNLTFSTLTVSNMSPEDSSIYLCSVGSAAETQYFGPGTRLLVL.

V usage is TRBV4-1 and J usage is TRBJ2-1; TRBD2 matches 7 bases. J lost 11 bases, V lost 1 base, and 2 bases had no gene match. Germline assignment: CDR1 MGHRA and CDR2 YSYEKL. The CDR3 contains 12 residues. The CDR3 coding sequence is TGCGCCAGCAGCCAAGCGGGGGGACAGCAGTTCTTC. Its translation is CASSQAGGQQFF.

V is TRBV11-2 and J is TRBJ1-1; a weak D match, TRBD1 (5 bases). Trimming removed 0 bases at V and 8 bases at J, with 13 bases between. The CDR3 sequence is 14 residues long. The germline V gene encodes CDR1 SGHAT and CDR2 FQNNGV. For the CDR3, the DNA is TGTGCCAGCAGCTTAGATAATGGGGCAGGGGAAGCTTTCTTT. Protein sequence: CASSLDNGAGEAFF.

The chain is built from TRBV14 and TRBJ1-1, with D maybe TRBD1 (6 bases). Trimming took 4 bases from V and 5 from J, leaving 14 bases between them. This CDR3 contains 14 residues. Germline CDR1 is SGHDN and CDR2 is FVKESK. CDR3 nucleotide sequence: TGTGCCAGCAGCCCGGGGGGCCGATGGACTGAAGCTTTCTTT. Amino acid sequence: CASSPGGRWTEAFF.

The CDR3 coding sequence is TGCGCCAGCAGCTCCCAGGGGATTCAAGAGACCCAGTACTTC. Its protein is CASSSQGIQETQYF. The rearrangement joins TRBV5-1 to TRBJ2-5; TRBD1 is a possible D gene (6 bases). CDR1 and CDR2 (germline): SGHRS, YFSETQ. With 3 bases removed from V and 2 bases from J, the gap between germline ends came to 11 bases. There are 14 residues in the CDR3.

The chain recombines TRBV5-5 with TRBJ2-5; D not certain. Deletions cut 5 bases from V and 3 bases from J, with 11 bases between. The CDR3 is 13 amino acids. Germline loops: CDR1 SGHKS, CDR2 YYEKEE (reference sequence). In nucleotides, the CDR3 is TGTGCCAGCAGTGCGGTGGGGAAAGAGACCCAGTACTTC. It specifies CASSAVGKETQYF.

The chain recombines TRBV5-6 with TRBJ2-1; D might be TRBD1 (5 bases). V was shortened by 3 bases and J by 10 bases, with 8 bases between the two germline ends. CDR1 and CDR2 (germline): SGHDT, YYEEEE. This CDR3 region has 11 residues. The CDR3 reads CASSWNREQFF. The CDR3 DNA follows: TGTGCCAGCAGCTGGAACAGGGAGCAGTTCTTC.

The gene calls are TRBV11-2 and TRBJ2-1, with D tentatively TRBD2 (6 bases). V lost 10 bases, J lost 0 bases, and 22 bases lay in between. There are 17 residues in the CDR3. Germline values: CDR1 SGHAT, CDR2 FQNNGV. DNA of the CDR3: TGTGCCATTGTTCCCGGGGGATGGGTGAGCTCCTACAATGAGCAGTTCTTC. It specifies CAIVPGGWVSSYNEQFF. The whole variable domain, remainder taken from reference TRBV11-2 and TRBJ2-1, is EAGVAQSPRYKIIEKRQSVAFWCNPISGHATLYWYQQILGQGPKLLIQFQNNGVVDDSQLPKDRFSAERLKGVDSTLKIQPAKLEDSAVYLCAIVPGGWVSSYNEQFFGPGTRLTVL.

The rearrangement joins TRBV6-5 to TRBJ2-5; a weak D match, TRBD2 (6 bases). Trimming shortened V by 3 bases and J by 5 bases, and 10 bases separated the two germline ends. The CDR3 has 13 residues. Germline CDR1 and CDR2: MNHEY and SVGAGI. CDR3 sequence reads: CASSYTSMETQYF. The DNA for the CDR3 is TGTGCCAGCAGTTATACTAGCATGGAGACCCAGTACTTC.

A few counts support this clone. The chain carries TRBV27 and TRBJ2-5; D is possibly TRBD2 (5 bases). Germline V lookup: CDR1 MNHEY, CDR2 SMNVEV (reference sequence). This CDR3 has 13 amino acids. Deletions cut 6 bases from V and 4 bases from J, with 12 bases between. CDR3 bases: TGTGCCAGCAGATTCGGACGGGGAGAGACCCAGTACTTC. This codes for CASRFGRGETQYF.

The chain has TRBV6-5 and TRBJ1-2; D ambiguous. Per the germline V gene, CDR1 is MNHEY and CDR2 is SVGAGI. This CDR3 is 14 amino acids long. V shed 5 bases and J shed 0 bases, with 10 bases lying between them. CDR3 amino acids: CASSLRTTNYGYTF. As DNA, the CDR3 is TGTGCCAGCAGTCTCCGAACTACTAACTATGGCTACACCTTC.

The rearrangement joins TRBV5-4 to TRBJ2-1, with 9 bases fitting TRBD2. Germline CDR1 reads SGHNT; CDR2 reads YYREEE (reference sequence). The CDR3 has 15 residues. Trimming cost V 2 bases and J 9 bases; bases outside gene matches: 9. The CDR3 loop reads CASSFGAGGVGEQFF. The CDR3 nucleotides read TGTGCCAGCAGCTTTGGGGCGGGAGGGGTCGGTGAGCAGTTCTTC.

Notes on this clone: One junction end disagrees with the germline gene, perhaps due to a read error. The chain joins TRBV10-1 to TRBJ1-2; TRBD1 matches at 8 bases. CDR3 length: 17 amino acids. CDR1 WNHNN and CDR2 SYGVQD come from the germline V gene (reference sequence). Here the CDR3 reads CASSESNPGQGNDGYTF. CDR3 DNA sequence: TGCGCCAGCAGTGAGTCGAACCCTGGACAGGGTAACGATGGCTACACCTTC.

This clone has just one count. The chain has TRBV27 and TRBJ2-3, with 9 bases fitting TRBD1. There are 15 residues in the CDR3. Germline-derived CDR1 and CDR2 are MNHEY and SMNVEV (reference sequence). The J segment lost 0 bases and the V segment lost 4 bases, leaving 2 bases of the junction unmatched. CDR3: CASSYRGQSTDTQYF. As DNA, the CDR3 is TGTGCCAGCAGTTACAGGGGGCAAAGCACAGATACGCAGTATTTT.

The chain has TRBV19 and TRBJ1-4; unclear D gene. Per germline, CDR1 LNHDA and CDR2 SQIVND (reference sequence). V lost 9 bases and J lost 0, with 11 bases in between. The CDR3 is made up of 14 amino acids. CDR3 residues: CASCQDPTNEKLFF. CDR3 nucleotides: TGTGCCAGCTGTCAGGACCCAACTAATGAAAAACTGTTTTTT.

The chain links TRBV6-1 to TRBJ2-7, with a tentative D call TRBD1 (8 bases). The V gene lost 11 bases and the J gene lost 1 base, with 21 bases spanning the gap. Per germline, CDR1 MNHNS and CDR2 SASEGT. This CDR3 has 15 amino acids. The CDR3 protein is CAGGGGQVKSYEQYF. CDR3 DNA: TGTGCCGGAGGGGGGGGACAGGTTAAATCCTACGAGCAGTACTTC.

The V and J genes are TRBV28 and TRBJ1-5; D gene ambiguous. The CDR3 loop spans 16 amino acids. Germline CDR1 reads MDHEN; CDR2 reads SYDVKM. Trimming left V 3 bases short and J 0 bases short, with 12 bases between. The CDR3 coding sequence is TGTGCCAGCAGTTTCAGTTCCGGTATTAGCAATCAGCCCCAGCATTTT. It codes for CASSFSSGISNQPQHF.